This TCR beta chain was found in a study of OX40 agonist ivuxolimab in advanced cancers. Note on this clone: The antigen is not known.

Findings of the study overall: Averaged across samples, CD8+ T cells carried more expanded clones than CD4+ did.

Generated by immunoSEQ multiplex PCR, the TCRdb table keeps only in-frame clones and is missing some. The data contain around 63,000 clones, roughly four fifths of them singletons. The ends were cut back, 6 bases at V and 0 bases at J, with 16 bases in the middle. In germline, CDR1 is SGHAT, CDR2 FQNNGV. The CDR3 sequence is 16 residues long. The chain links TRBV11-2 to TRBJ2-3; D unclear. This sequence originates from an adult with an advanced solid tumor such as melanoma, head and neck, liver or kidney cancer. The specimen was CD4+ or CD8+ T cells sorted from blood, collected in a trial of the OX40 agonist ivuxolimab. As DNA, the CDR3 is TGTGCCAGCAGACCCCGTCAGGCGAGTAGCACAGATACGCAGTATTTT. It yields the protein CASRPRQASSTDTQYF.